A selection of T cell receptor beta chains follows, all from one sample in a study of beta chain features in type 1 diabetes. Only in-frame clones appear in the TCRdb table, and some are missing; sequencing was by immunoSEQ multiplex PCR. This sample has over 600,000 clones; roughly 12% occur once, and the top ten carry 0.095% to 0.15%. Material: naive CD4+ T cells from blood. These receptors all come from a man aged 25-40 years with type 1 diabetes. The CDR3 runs from the conserved cysteine through the conserved F or W. The D gene is left open where the match is weak. A row's size may be missing; if present it is once, few, many or a size class.

v_gene,abundance,j_gene,d_gene,CDR3nt,CDR3aa
TRBV11-2,NA,TRBJ2-5,NA,TGTGCCAGCAGCTCATGGACTGCCCAAGAGACCCAGTACTTC,CASSSWTAQETQYF
TRBV6-1,few,TRBJ1-6,TRBD1,TGTGCCAGCAGTGTTTTCACCTCAGGGGGCGCGGATTCACCCCTCCACTTT,CASSVFTSGGADSPLHF
TRBV30,few,TRBJ2-5,TRBD1,TGTGCCTGGAGCAAGACAGGGTTCCAAGAGACCCAGTACTTC,CAWSKTGFQETQYF
TRBV4-2,NA,TRBJ2-7,TRBD2,TGTGCCAGCAGCTACGGTGGGCTAGCGGATTTCTACGAGCAGTACTTC,CASSYGGLADFYEQYF
TRBV14,NA,TRBJ1-2,NA,TGTGCCAGCAGCCCCTTAGGCAGAGGGCTTTATGGCTACACCTTC,CASSPLGRGLYGYTF
TRBV7-3,NA,TRBJ2-5,TRBD2,TGTGCCAGCAGCCCCTCAACGGGGGGGCGAGAGACCCAGTACTTC,CASSPSTGGRETQYF
TRBV28,few,TRBJ2-7,NA,TGTGCCAGCAGTTTCAGGGGCCGCCCACCCTACGAGCAGTACTTC,CASSFRGRPPYEQYF
TRBV21-1,NA,TRBJ2-7,NA,TGTGCCAGCAGCTTAAAGGGGGGTCGGATCTACGAGCAGTACTTC,CASSLKGGRIYEQYF
TRBV5-4,NA,TRBJ2-5,NA,TGTGCCAGCAGCCGTGGGGAAGGGGGACGTAGAGAGACCCAGTACTTC,CASSRGEGGRRETQYF
TRBV9,few,TRBJ2-7,NA,TGTGCCAGCAGCGTAGCGGCAGGGGACGACGAGCAGTACTTC,CASSVAAGDDEQYF
TRBV29-1,few,TRBJ1-2,NA,TGCAGCGTTGACGAACAGGGCAACTATGGCTACACCTTC,CSVDEQGNYGYTF
TRBV10-3,few,TRBJ2-2,NA,TGTGCCATCAGTGCAGAATCGGGGGCTTCAGACACCGGGGAGCTGTTTTTT,CAISAESGASDTGELFF
TRBV18,few,TRBJ1-1,TRBD1,TGTGCCAGCTCGCTCTCACAGGGGGCCACTGAAGCTTTCTTT,CASSLSQGATEAFF
TRBV10-3,NA,TRBJ1-2,NA,TGTGCCATCAGCGGAGAGGGCCAGACTAACTATGGCTACACCTTC,CAISGEGQTNYGYTF
TRBV6-6,few,TRBJ2-7,TRBD1,TGTGCCAGCAGCTTGGGGACAGGGGCCTACGAGCAGTACTTC,CASSLGTGAYEQYF